This TCR beta chain was sequenced for a study of T cells in Graves' hyperthyroidism and ophthalmopathy. Study findings and constraints: Most thyroid clonotypes expanded above 0.001 were also detected in blood. It was a median approximately six months before onset that the model predicted ophthalmopathy.

This clonotype was recorded many times. Its cognate antigen is unknown. Patients with uncontrolled infections, other autoimmune diseases, pregnancy or lactation were excluded. Thyroid ultrasound and orbital computed tomography, with clinical symptoms and serum thyroxine and TRAb, informed diagnoses. Per the germline V gene, CDR1 is SQVTM and CDR2 is ANQGSEA. V lost 6 bases and J lost 1, with 13 bases in between. The CDR3 runs to 13 residues. It was RNA transcripts that yielded the amplified TCR beta CDR3 regions. HTBI primers were the set used in a first-round RT-PCR of the TCR CDR3. TCRdb called the multiplex PCR reads again in MiXCR, with one record for every CDR3 protein. The sample contains hundreds of thousands of distinct CDR3 sequences, about 45% of which appear only once.

The sample was peripheral blood or thyroid tissue (not recorded which). The sequence was obtained from an adult man with Graves' disease, either hyperthyroidism or ophthalmopathy (not recorded which). The chain uses TRBV29-1 and TRBJ2-7; D possibly uses TRBD1 or TRBD2 (7 bases each). This CDR3 is CSVKRDRSYEQYF. The CDR3 region has the DNA TGCAGCGTGAAGCGGGACAGATCCTACGAGCAGTACTTC.